This T cell receptor beta chain was recovered during a study of cytomegalovirus exposure and HLA in healthy donors. Study in general: In a later analysis, it was reported that the roughly 120 validation repertoires had been produced on the same platform as the 690 or so repertoires belonging to the first cohort.

Germline assignment: CDR1 SGHTA and CDR2 FQGNSA. V lost 3 bases and J lost 2, with 7 bases in between. The length of the CDR3 is 13 residues. Study-level findings and limits: A classifier reportedly called cytomegalovirus status with high sensitivity and specificity. The study flagged some 180 TCR beta chains as cytomegalovirus-associated. Usually a TCR sequence was rare, but some public TCRs were found in many donors.

This clone was observed a single time. Its antigen is still unknown. Libraries were prepared by immunoSEQ multiplex PCR; TCRdb keeps only in-frame clonotypes and omits some of them. The sample includes 180,000 or so clones, about 89% of them seen just once. The specimen was PBMCs. The TCR sequence derives from a young man in good health and CMV-seropositive. The rearrangement links TRBV7-2 to TRBJ2-5; D is uncertain. CDR3 bases: TGTGCCAGCAGCTTGTGGCAACAAGAGACCCAGTACTTC. It encodes CASSLWQQETQYF. The complete variable domain, with remaining parts taken from reference TRBV7-2 and TRBJ2-5, reads GAGVSQSPSNKVTEKGKDVELRCDPISGHTALYWYRQSLGQGLEFLIYFQGNSAPDKSGLPSDRFSAERTGGSVSTLTIQRTQQEDSAVYLCASSLWQQETQYFGPGTRLLVL.